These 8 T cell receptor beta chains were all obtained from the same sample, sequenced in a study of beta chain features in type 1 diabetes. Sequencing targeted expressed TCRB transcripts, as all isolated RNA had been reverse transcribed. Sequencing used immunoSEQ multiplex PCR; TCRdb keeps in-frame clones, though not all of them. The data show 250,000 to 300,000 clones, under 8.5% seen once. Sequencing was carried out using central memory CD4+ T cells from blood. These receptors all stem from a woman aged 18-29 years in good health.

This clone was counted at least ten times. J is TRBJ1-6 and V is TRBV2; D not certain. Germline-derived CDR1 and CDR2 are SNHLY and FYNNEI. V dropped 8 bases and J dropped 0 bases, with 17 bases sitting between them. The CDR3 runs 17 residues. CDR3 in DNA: TGTGCCAGCTTGGGCGCAGATGATGGCTCCTATAATTCACCCCTCCACTTT. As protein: CASLGADDGSYNSPLHF.

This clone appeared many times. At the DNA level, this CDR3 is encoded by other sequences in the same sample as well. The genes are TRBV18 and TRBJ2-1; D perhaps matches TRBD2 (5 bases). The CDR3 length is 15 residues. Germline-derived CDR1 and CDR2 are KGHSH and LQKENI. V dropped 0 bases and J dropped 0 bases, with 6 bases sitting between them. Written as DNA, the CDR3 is TGTGCCAGCTCACCACCGGGGAGCTCCTACAATGAGCAGTTCTTC. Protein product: CASSPPGSSYNEQFF. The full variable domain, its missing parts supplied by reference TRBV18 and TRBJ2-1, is NAGVMQNPRHLVRRRGQEARLRCSPMKGHSHVYWYRQLPEEGLKFMVYLQKENIIDESGMPKERFSAEFPKEGPSILRIQQVVRGDSAAYFCASSPPGSSYNEQFFGPGTRLTVL.

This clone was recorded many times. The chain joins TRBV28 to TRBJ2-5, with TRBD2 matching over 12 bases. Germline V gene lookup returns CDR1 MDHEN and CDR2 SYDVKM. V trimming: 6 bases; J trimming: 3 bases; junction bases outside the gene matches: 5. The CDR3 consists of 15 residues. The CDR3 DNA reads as TGTGCCAGCAGCCGCTGGACTAGCGGGGAAGAGACCCAGTACTTC. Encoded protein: CASSRWTSGEETQYF.

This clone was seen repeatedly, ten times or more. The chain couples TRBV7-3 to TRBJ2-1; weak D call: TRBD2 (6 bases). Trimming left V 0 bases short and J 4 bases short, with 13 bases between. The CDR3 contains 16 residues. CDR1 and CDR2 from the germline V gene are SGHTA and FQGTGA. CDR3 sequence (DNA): TGTGCCAGCAGCTTAACACACCGGGACTCTTACAATGAGCAGTTCTTC. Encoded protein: CASSLTHRDSYNEQFF.

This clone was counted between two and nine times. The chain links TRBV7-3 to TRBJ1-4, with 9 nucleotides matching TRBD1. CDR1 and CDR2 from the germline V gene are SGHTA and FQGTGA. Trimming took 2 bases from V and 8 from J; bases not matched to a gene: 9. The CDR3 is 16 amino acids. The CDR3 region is CASSLVSGQGSEKLFF. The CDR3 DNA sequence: TGTGCCAGCAGCTTAGTTTCGGGACAGGGATCCGAAAAACTGTTTTTT.

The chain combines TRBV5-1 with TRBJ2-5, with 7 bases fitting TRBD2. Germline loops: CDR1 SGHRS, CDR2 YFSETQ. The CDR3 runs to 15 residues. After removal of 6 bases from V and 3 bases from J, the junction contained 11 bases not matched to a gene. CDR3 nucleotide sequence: TGCGCCAGCACGTTCCTCACTGCGGGGGAAGAGACCCAGTACTTC. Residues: CASTFLTAGEETQYF.

The CDR3 DNA is TGTGCCAGCAGTCACCGGTTAGCTACATGGCATCATCAGCCCCAGCATTTT. Its protein is CASSHRLATWHHQPQHF. The chain links TRBV21-1 to TRBJ1-5. TRBV21-1 is listed as a pseudogene. This CDR3 region has 17 residues.

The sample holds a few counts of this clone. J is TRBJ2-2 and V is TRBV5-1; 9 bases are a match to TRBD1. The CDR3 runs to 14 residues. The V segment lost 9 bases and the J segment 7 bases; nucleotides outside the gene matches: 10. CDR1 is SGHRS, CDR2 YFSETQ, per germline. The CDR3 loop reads CATRDRDSGGELFF. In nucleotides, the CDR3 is TGCGCCACCCGGGACAGGGATTCCGGCGGGGAGCTGTTTTTT.